The TCR beta chain under discussion was sequenced for a study of blood T cells in healthy people across ages. General study results and limits: Donor CMV status, an unknown factor, possibly confounded changes in expanded clonotypes.

Researchers collected about 9.1 milliliters of peripheral blood from every single donor. The CDR3 sequence is 13 residues long. Germline V gene lookup returns CDR1 DFQATT and CDR2 SNEGSKA (reference sequence). With 5 bases removed from V and 2 bases from J, the gap between germline ends came to 11 bases. This clonotype has ten or more counts. Its antigen is undetermined. A second PCR, run for about 7 to 11 cycles, used a sample-barcoded 5' primer plus a J-beta primer mix. TCRdb re-called the 5' RACE reads with MiXCR, one entry per CDR3 protein. The sample lists more than 800,000 distinct CDR3 sequences; about 30% were seen once.

This TCR derives from a woman of 80 years or more in good health. This chain connects TRBV20-1 to TRBJ2-3; D is unclear. The sample taken for sequencing was blood. CDR3 residues: CSAGSRPTDTQYF. In DNA form, the CDR3 reads TGCAGTGCTGGCAGCCGACCCACAGATACGCAGTATTTT.